Below, 29 T cell receptor beta chains from the same sample are listed, as sequenced in a study of tumor-infiltrating lymphocytes in primary liver carcinoma. A primer in the constant region served to generate TCR beta cDNA from 500 to 600 ng of total RNA. Three-round nested multiplex PCR performed with slightly modified ARM-PCR produced the TCR beta libraries. TRBV1-TRBV30 forward and Cbeta reverse primers drove the first two roughly 10-cycle rounds. Each CDR3 protein is one row after TCRdb ran MiXCR on the multiplex PCR reads. This sample carries 320,000 or so distinct CDR3 sequences, approximately 60% of them seen once, and the ten largest clones take 9%. Both blood RNA, taken from unsorted whole blood, and germline DNA were extracted. Sequencing was performed on peripheral blood. Receptor source: a man in his forties with primary liver carcinoma and hepatitis B virus infection.

CDR3 loop: CASSLSLVAGQETQYF. In DNA form, the CDR3 reads TGTGCCAGCAGCTTATCACTGGTAGCGGGTCAAGAGACCCAGTACTTC. The chain couples TRBV11-1 to TRBJ2-5; TRBD2 agrees at 7 bases. This CDR3 contains 16 residues. Germline CDR1 SGHAT, CDR2 FQDESV (reference sequence). V gave up 2 bases and J gave up 2 bases; unmatched junction bases: 8.

This clonotype was recorded once. A single base separates this from a much larger clone, so it may be a read error. V is TRBV4-1 and J is TRBJ2-5; TRBD2 matches at 8 bases. Germline CDR1 MGHRA, CDR2 YSYEKL. The CDR3 spans 18 residues. V was pared by 4 bases and J by 4 bases, with 17 bases of the junction left unmatched. The DNA for the CDR3 is TGCGCCAGCAGCCTGGGACTAGTGGGAGTAATGGGGCCAGAGACCCAGTACTTC. It encodes CASSLGLVGVMGPETQYF.

The chain has TRBV9 and TRBJ1-2; D is unresolved. CDR1 is SGDLS and CDR2 is YYNGEE in the germline V gene. The V end lost 0 bases, the J end lost 5 bases, and 14 bases lay between the germline ends. This CDR3 has 15 amino acids. CDR3 residues: CASSVDPGLLYGYTF. The CDR3 DNA reads as TGTGCCAGCAGCGTAGATCCGGGCCTACTTTATGGCTACACCTTC.

Regarding this clonotype: A much larger clone lies one base from this, so it may be a read error. As DNA, the CDR3 is TGTGCCAGCGGCCAAGAGCAGGGGGGCACTGAAGCTTTCTTT. Amino acids: CASGQEQGGTEAFF. The V and J genes are TRBV4-2 and TRBJ1-1, with 7 bases that match TRBD1. This CDR3 is 14 amino acids long. CDR1 and CDR2 from the germline V gene are LGHNA and YNFKEQ.

This clonotype was observed many times. The chain joins TRBV6-5 to TRBJ2-7; D perhaps matches TRBD1 (6 bases). Trimming left V 2 bases short and J 2 bases short, with 7 bases between. CDR1 is MNHEY and CDR2 is SVGAGI in the germline V gene. The CDR3 is 13 amino acids. The CDR3 DNA sequence: TGTGCCAGCAGTTACAGGACAGCCTACGAGCAGTACTTC. It codes for CASSYRTAYEQYF.

Details on this clonotype: One end of the junction fails to match germline, which may point to a read error. The chain employs TRBV11-1 and TRBJ1-1; D is unresolved. The CDR3 spans 14 residues. Per germline, CDR1 SGHAT and CDR2 FQDESV (reference sequence). The CDR3 DNA follows: TGTGTCAGCAGCTTTGAAGCCAGATCCACTGAAGCTTTCTTT. Its translation is CVSSFEARSTEAFF.

As to this clonotype: Lacking the conserved final phenylalanine or tryptophan, this CDR3 likely reflects a read error. The CDR3 sequence is CASSHTTSGPYEQYL. In nucleotides, the CDR3 is TGTGCCAGCAGCCATACTACTAGCGGTCCCTACGAGCAGTACTTG. The gene calls are TRBV14 and TRBJ2-7; TRBD2 matches 8 bases. With 3 bases clipped from V and 2 bases from J, the junction kept 6 bases outside the gene matches. Germline V CDR1 and CDR2: SGHDN, FVKESK. There are 15 residues in the CDR3.

Concerning this clonotype: One end of the junction does not line up with germline, which may come from a read error. The V call is TRBV11-2, the J call TRBJ2-1; a possible D gene is TRBD2 (6 bases). The CDR3 length is 15 residues. The germline CDR1 and CDR2 sequences are SGHAT and FQNNGV. DNA for the CDR3: TGTACCAGCAGCGATAGCAGGAGGGCAGCAAATGAGCAGTTCTTC. This codes for CTSSDSRRAANEQFF.

This clonotype was recorded a few times. V usage is TRBV7-9 and J usage is TRBJ2-1; 11 bases line up with TRBD2. Per germline, CDR1 SEHNR and CDR2 FQNEAQ (reference sequence). Trimming at V came to 7 bases and at J to 5 bases, leaving 4 bases not matched to a gene. This CDR3 region has 14 residues. Here the CDR3 reads CASKLAGEDNEQFF. The CDR3 DNA sequence: TGTGCCAGCAAACTAGCGGGAGAGGACAATGAGCAGTTCTTC.

Note on this clonotype: This could be a read error, since a much larger clone is one nucleotide away. The chain uses TRBV10-3 and TRBJ2-4; D is undetermined. V was clipped by 0 bases and J by 5 bases, with 8 bases between them. This CDR3 is 14 amino acids long. The germline V gene encodes CDR1 ENHRY and CDR2 SYGVKD. CDR3 DNA: TGTGCCATCAGTGAGTCGATGTTACAAAACATTCAGTACTTC. As protein: CAISESMLQNIQYF.

To note about this clonotype: At one of its ends the junction is not consistent with the germline gene, which may arise from a read error. The chain combines TRBV5-1 with TRBJ2-5; 8 bases match TRBD2. The CDR3 has 13 amino acids. Germline V gene sequence: CDR1 SGHRS, CDR2 YFSETQ. This chain's CDR3 is CASTGGPQEAQYF. CDR3 coding DNA: TGTGCCAGTACGGGAGGGCCCCAAGAGGCCCAGTACTTC.

A note on this clonotype: A read error may be the cause here, since a much bigger clone is one base away. The J gene is TRBJ2-5, the V gene TRBV6-6, with no clear D. Germline loops: CDR1 MNHNY, CDR2 SVGAGI (reference sequence). The CDR3 is made up of 15 amino acids. The ends were cut back, 6 bases at V and 7 bases at J, with 21 bases in the middle. The CDR3 region has the DNA TGTGCCAGCAGATCGACCAGGTGCTGGGCCGGGACCCAGTACTTC. Translation gives CASRSTRCWAGTQYF.

This clonotype has a handful of counts. The chain links TRBV6-1 to TRBJ2-2, with 9 bases that match TRBD2. This CDR3 is 15 amino acids long. Unmatched junction bases numbered 5, after V lost 4 bases and J lost 5 bases. Germline assignment: CDR1 MNHNS and CDR2 SASEGT. CDR3 loop: CASSAAGGTTGELFF. CDR3 in DNA: TGTGCCAGCAGTGCGGCGGGAGGGACGACCGGGGAGCTGTTTTTT.

The chain carries TRBV4-1 and TRBJ2-3, with D maybe TRBD2 (6 bases). CDR3 size: 16 residues. V shed 0 bases and J shed 5 bases, with 15 bases lying between them. Germline CDR1 reads MGHRA; CDR2 reads YSYEKL. The CDR3 nucleotides are TGCGCCAGCAGCCAAGATGCGGAGGGGCCGGGAGATACGCAGTATTTT. Translated: CASSQDAEGPGDTQYF.

About this clonotype itself: At one end, the junction sequence differs from germline, possibly due to a read error. The V call is TRBV11-3, the J call TRBJ1-1; D is ambiguous. The germline V gene has CDR1 SGHNT and CDR2 YENEEA. The CDR3 is made up of 13 amino acids. This CDR3 reads CASSLTENIEVFF. Here the CDR3 DNA reads TGTGCCAGCAGCTTAACGGAGAACATTGAAGTTTTCTTT.

The CDR3 sequence: CAWTTQAGQYF. CDR3 nucleotide sequence: TGTGCCTGGACCACCCAGGCAGGGCAGTACTTC. The genes are TRBV30 and TRBJ2-7, with D unclear. Germline V gene sequence: CDR1 GTSNPN, CDR2 SVGIG (reference sequence). CDR3 length: 11 amino acids. V dropped 4 bases and J dropped 9 bases, with 13 bases sitting between them.

As regards this clonotype: A much larger clone is a single base away; this may be a read error. The chain carries TRBV12-3 or TRBV12-4 and TRBJ1-2, with a weak D call TRBD1 (5 bases). This CDR3 is built from 14 residues. The CDR3 sequence is CAGSLWGREGGYTF. The CDR3, as DNA: TGTGCCGGCAGTTTATGGGGCCGAGAAGGCGGCTACACCTTC.

The CDR3 DNA reads TGTGCCAGCAGCGAGGAGGGGGGGACGACTTACACAGATACGCAGTATTTT. This codes for CASSEEGGTTYTDTQYF. V usage is TRBV7-9 and J usage is TRBJ2-3; D might be TRBD2 (7 bases). The CDR3 totals 17 residues. Germline CDR1 is SEHNR and CDR2 is FQNEAQ (reference sequence). Trimming cost V 5 bases and J 2 bases, with 20 bases left between them.

Remarks on this clonotype: This could be a read error, since a much larger clone is one nucleotide away. This rearrangement joins TRBV10-3 to TRBJ1-3; weak D call: TRBD1 (5 bases). Looked up from germline, CDR1 is ENHRY and CDR2 is SYGVKD. The CDR3 covers 13 residues. CDR3 protein: CAISEGAGNTIHF. CDR3 coding DNA: TGTGCCATCAGTGAGGGGGCTGGAAACACCATACATTTT.

Comment on this clonotype: This may come from a read error, since a much larger clone is one base off. The V call is TRBV10-3, the J call TRBJ2-3; D not resolved. The CDR3 is 15 amino acids. Germline values: CDR1 ENHRY, CDR2 SYGVKD. V gave up 6 bases and J gave up 5 bases, with 18 bases separating them. Written as DNA, the CDR3 is TGTGCCATCAGGGCTGATCCGCCGATCATAGATACGCAGTATTTT. Its translation is CAIRADPPIIDTQYF.

The chain has TRBV11-2 and TRBJ1-3, with 7 bases fitting TRBD1. Trimming cost V 6 bases and J 4 bases; bases outside gene matches: 15. The CDR3 sequence is 17 residues long. Per germline, CDR1 SGHAT and CDR2 FQNNGV. This chain's CDR3 is CASSLNLQGVTGNTIYF. The CDR3 DNA follows: TGTGCCAGCAGTCTCAATCTCCAGGGGGTGACAGGAAACACCATATATTTT. The variable domain in full, completed from reference TRBV11-2 and TRBJ1-3, reads EAGVAQSPRYKIIEKRQSVAFWCNPISGHATLYWYQQILGQGPKLLIQFQNNGVVDDSQLPKDRFSAERLKGVDSTLKIQPAKLEDSAVYLCASSLNLQGVTGNTIYFGEGSWLTVV.

V gene TRBV9 combines with J gene TRBJ2-7; 7 nucleotides agree with TRBD1. V lost 2 bases, J lost 0 bases, and 2 bases stayed unmatched. The CDR3 length is 14 residues. Germline assignment: CDR1 SGDLS and CDR2 YYNGEE. In DNA form, the CDR3 reads TGTGCCAGCAGCGTGACAGGGAGCTCCTACGAGCAGTACTTC. Protein product: CASSVTGSSYEQYF. Based on the CDR3 plus reference TRBV9 and TRBJ2-7, the full variable domain is DSGVTQTPKHLITATGQRVTLRCSPRSGDLSVYWYQQSLDQGLQFLIQYYNGEERAKGNILERFSAQQFPDLHSELNLSSLELGDSALYFCASSVTGSSYEQYFGPGTRLTVT.

As to this clonotype: A read error may be the cause here, since a much bigger clone is one base away. The V and J genes are TRBV29-1 and TRBJ2-7; D possibly corresponds to TRBD1 (6 bases). This CDR3 has 12 residues. The V gene's germline CDR1 is SQVTM and CDR2 ANQGSEA. DNA of the CDR3: TGCGGCGTTGAACAGGGTGTTCGCGAGCAGTACTTC. This translates into CGVEQGVREQYF.

This clonotype appeared a single time. Just one base apart from a much larger clone, this may be a read error. This is likely a read error, given that the CDR3 carries no conserved phenylalanine or tryptophan at its end. The chain is built from TRBV29-1 and TRBJ2-3; D unresolved. The CDR3 has 13 residues. Per germline, CDR1 SQVTM and CDR2 ANQGSEA. The V end lost 3 bases, the J end lost 2 bases, and 9 bases lay between the germline ends. The CDR3 DNA reads as TGCAGCGTTGACTGGATCAACACAGATACGCAGTATTCT. This encodes CSVDWINTDTQYS.

Points on this clonotype: The conserved final phenylalanine or tryptophan is absent from the CDR3, which likely points to a read error. The CDR3 sequence: CASSHKQGRNTEAFS. The DNA of the CDR3 is TGCGCCAGCAGCCATAAACAGGGAAGGAACACTGAAGCTTTCTCT. V usage is TRBV4-1 and J usage is TRBJ1-1; possible D gene TRBD1, 6 bases. The germline CDR1 and CDR2 sequences are MGHRA and YSYEKL. This CDR3 has 15 amino acids. Trimming took 3 bases from V and 1 from J, leaving 12 bases between them.

Regarding this clonotype: The germline gene is not matched at one end of the junction; a read error may be the cause. J is TRBJ1-2 and V is TRBV7-8; D might be TRBD1 (6 bases). Germline V gene lookup returns CDR1 SGHVS and CDR2 FQNEAQ. The CDR3 loop spans 16 amino acids. CDR3 DNA sequence: TGTGCCAGCATCTTAGGCCGAACAGGGTTTGGGACTGGCTACACCTTC. It specifies CASILGRTGFGTGYTF.

This rearrangement joins TRBV6-1 to TRBJ1-6; D might be TRBD1 (6 bases). V lost 2 bases and J lost 14, with 16 bases in between. Germline values: CDR1 MNHNS, CDR2 SASEGT. The CDR3 loop spans 14 amino acids. The CDR3 DNA sequence: TGTGCCAGCAGTGAACGCGGGGGGGGGCCCACCCTCCACTTT. It codes for CASSERGGGPTLHF.

This clonotype was picked up one time. CDR3 in amino acids: CASSRSVAYNEQFF. The CDR3 DNA reads as TGTGCCAGCAGCCGCAGCGTCGCTTACAATGAGCAGTTCTTC. This chain connects TRBV11-3 to TRBJ2-1; D is undetermined. The V end was cut by 5 bases, the J end by 4 bases, with 12 bases between. Per the germline V gene, CDR1 is SGHNT and CDR2 is YENEEA. This CDR3 region has 14 residues.

As concerns this clonotype: Given a much more abundant clone one base away, this may be a read error. The CDR3 end shows no conserved phenylalanine or tryptophan, and so a read error is likely. The chain uses TRBV11-2 and TRBJ1-6, with D unclear. The CDR3 runs 12 residues. Germline V gene sequence: CDR1 SGHAT, CDR2 FQNNGV. V was pared by 1 base and J by 7 bases, with 2 bases between. The CDR3 bases are TGTGCCAGCAGCTTAGTGAATTCACCCCTCCACATT. This translates into CASSLVNSPLHI.